The 9 T cell receptor beta chains presented below share a single source sample, sequenced in a study of blood T cell repertoires in COVID-19. TCRdb keeps only in-frame clones here, not all; method: immunoSEQ multiplex PCR. Here the sample spans tens of thousands of clones, 80% to 90% being singletons. Sequenced material: peripheral blood. The receptor source for this set is a man in his forties or fifties with active COVID-19.

CDR3 sequence: CASSPAGRTDTQYF. DNA for the CDR3: TGTGCCAGCAGCCCAGCGGGCCGCACAGATACGCAGTATTTT. The chain carries TRBV7-8 and TRBJ2-3; possible D gene TRBD2, 6 bases. There are 14 residues in the CDR3. Germline CDR1 SGHVS, CDR2 FQNEAQ. V lost 5 bases and J lost 1, with 10 bases in between.

The chain links TRBV19 to TRBJ2-3; maybe TRBD1 (6 bases). Germline-derived CDR1 and CDR2 are LNHDA and SQIVND (reference sequence). The CDR3 contains 14 residues. Trimming pared 6 bases from V and 2 bases from J, leaving 12 bases between. CDR3 loop: CASSWDKPTDTQYF. Here the CDR3 DNA reads TGTGCCAGTAGCTGGGACAAACCCACAGATACGCAGTATTTT.

This rearrangement joins TRBV10-3 to TRBJ2-2, with 8 positions matching TRBD1. The germline gives CDR1 ENHRY, CDR2 SYGVKD. This CDR3 has 14 residues. Trimming removed 6 bases from V and 7 bases from J; junction bases left unmatched: 7. This CDR3 is CAIRETGAGGELFF. The CDR3 bases are TGTGCCATCAGGGAGACAGGGGCGGGCGGGGAGCTGTTTTTT.

V and J are TRBV18 and TRBJ2-2, with a tentative D call TRBD1 (6 bases). The germline V gene encodes CDR1 KGHSH and CDR2 LQKENI. V shed 3 bases and J shed 1 base, with 9 bases lying between them. This CDR3 has 15 amino acids. CDR3 DNA: TGTGCCAGCTCACCGGGGGCGGGGAACACCGGGGAGCTGTTTTTT. Its translation is CASSPGAGNTGELFF. The variable domain in full, completed from reference TRBV18 and TRBJ2-2, reads NAGVMQNPRHLVRRRGQEARLRCSPMKGHSHVYWYRQLPEEGLKFMVYLQKENIIDESGMPKERFSAEFPKEGPSILRIQQVVRGDSAAYFCASSPGAGNTGELFFGEGSRLTVL.

The chain is built from TRBV30 and TRBJ1-2; 7 bases align to TRBD1. The CDR3 covers 15 residues. The V gene end was trimmed by 4 bases and the J gene end by 4 bases; junction bases not matched to a gene: 12. The germline V gene encodes CDR1 GTSNPN and CDR2 SVGIG (reference sequence). This CDR3 is CAWTDRRLLSYGYTF. Here the CDR3 DNA reads TGTGCCTGGACGGACAGGCGGCTTCTGAGCTATGGCTACACCTTC.

The CDR3 nucleotides read TGTGCCAGCAGCCGAGGGGGACTAGCCCCGAGCTCCTACAATGAGCAGTTCTTC. Translation gives CASSRGGLAPSSYNEQFF. The chain employs TRBV3-1 (or the pseudogene TRBV3-2) and TRBJ2-1; 9 bases are shared with TRBD2. The CDR3 has 18 residues. The ends lost 4 bases at V and 0 bases at J; junction bases unmatched: 10. Per the germline V gene, CDR1 is LGHDT and CDR2 is YNNKEL (reference sequence).

The rearrangement joins TRBV27 to TRBJ2-1; 9 nucleotides match TRBD2. This CDR3 is 16 amino acids long. After removal of 0 bases from V and 3 bases from J, the junction contained 3 bases not matched to a gene. Germline V gives CDR1 MNHEY, CDR2 SMNVEV (reference sequence). This CDR3 reads CASSLSALAGYNEQFF. CDR3 DNA: TGTGCCAGCAGTTTATCGGCACTAGCGGGCTACAATGAGCAGTTCTTC.

V usage is TRBV28 and J usage is TRBJ2-7; the match to TRBD2 covers 8 bases. The ends lost 7 bases at V and 0 bases at J; junction bases unmatched: 5. Looked up from germline, CDR1 is MDHEN and CDR2 is SYDVKM. The CDR3 has 14 residues. CDR3 residues: CASTGGGFSYEQYF. The CDR3, as DNA: TGTGCCAGCACGGGGGGGGGCTTCTCCTACGAGCAGTACTTC.

The chain links TRBV28 to TRBJ2-1; 11 nucleotides line up with TRBD1. In germline, CDR1 is MDHEN, CDR2 SYDVKM. The length of the CDR3 is 16 residues. V lost 4 bases to trimming and J lost 7 bases; unmatched junction nucleotides: 9. In DNA, the CDR3 is TGTGCCAGCAGTTCCTGGACAGGGGGCGCGTATAATGAGCAGTTCTTC. This encodes CASSSWTGGAYNEQFF.